This T cell receptor (beta chain) was sequenced in a study of blood T cell repertoires in COVID-19. Study-wide context: From the United States, Italy and Spain came samples of acute and convalescent COVID-19.

This CDR3 region has 16 residues. Germline-derived CDR1 and CDR2 are SGHNT and YENEEA. V was clipped by 8 bases and J by 2 bases; unmatched bases: 14. Clones were read by immunoSEQ multiplex PCR, and TCRdb kept only the in-frame ones, dropping some. The sample lists 220,000 or so clones, 80% to 95% occurring once. The sequenced sample consisted of peripheral blood. This sequence was found in a man between 60 and 75 years old with COVID-19, enrolled during active disease. V gene TRBV11-3 combines with J gene TRBJ1-1, with 7 nucleotides matching TRBD1. CDR3 sequence (DNA): TGTGCCAGCCATATATCCGGGACAGCTATTAACACTGAAGCTTTCTTT. It specifies CASHISGTAINTEAFF.